In this sample, the clone carrying this T cell receptor beta chain turned up once. Its target is not known. Vbeta (60) and Jbeta (13) primers were used in the PCR. Using immunoSEQ multiplex PCR, the repertoire was profiled, and TCRdb retains in-frame clones only, with some absent. The sample shows roughly 150,000 clones, roughly 80% of them seen only once. These data originate in a study of cytomegalovirus exposure and HLA in healthy donors. Overall study findings and caveats: After further analysis at a later stage, 16,951 TCR beta sequences were associated with HLA alleles at 0.05 false discovery rate. Later analysis placed DRB1 highest and HLA-C lowest in TCR association rates, which differed by HLA locus.

V was pared by 2 bases and J by 0 bases, with 10 bases between. CDR1 is SGHDN, CDR2 FVKESK, per germline. This CDR3 is built from 15 residues. The chain recombines TRBV14 with TRBJ1-1, with D uncertain. Sequencing was done on a sample of PBMCs. The sequence derives from a man between 25 and 39 years old in good health and CMV-seronegative. CDR3 in amino acids: CASSQRSLMNTEAFF. The CDR3, as DNA: TGTGCCAGCAGCCAACGGTCCCTCATGAACACTGAAGCTTTCTTT.